The present T cell receptor beta chain was sequenced within a study of early T cells in non-severe SARS-CoV-2 infection. Study-wide context: Chains were unpaired, as sequencing was done on bulk RNA from unsorted whole blood. General observations from the study: VDJdb matches were skewed toward anti-spike CD8 T cell responses.

The CDR3 consists of 13 residues. Germline-derived CDR1 and CDR2 are WNHNN and SYGVQD (reference sequence). J gave up 5 bases and V 3 bases, and 1 base lay outside the gene matches. The table lists this clonotype with many counts. The antigen is unknown. Individual cDNA molecules each received unique molecular identifiers attached to them. TCRdb reprocessed the 5' RACE reads with MiXCR, giving one entry per CDR3 protein. Of around 31,000 distinct CDR3 sequences in the sample, 4.5% to 6.5% are singletons; the top ten hold approximately 6.5%. This rearrangement joins TRBV10-1 to TRBJ1-1, with 9 bases fitting TRBD1. The source of this sequence is an adult who was a healthcare worker with PCR-confirmed SARS-CoV-2 infection or an uninfected control (not recorded which). Sequencing was carried out using whole blood. CDR3 bases: TGCGCCAGCAGTGAACAGGGGGCAACTGAAGCTTTCTTT. This encodes CASSEQGATEAFF.